Shown below are 26 T cell receptor beta chains from a single sample sequenced in a study of T cell changes during pregnancy in multiple sclerosis. The protocol was immunoSEQ multiplex PCR, while the TCRdb copy is restricted to in-frame clones and leaves out a portion. The sample includes 65,000 to 75,000 clones, around 94% of them seen just once. Material: CD8+ T cells from peripheral blood mononuclear cells, obtained in the third trimester of pregnancy. Receptors were obtained from a female donor in good health, enrolled as a control in a pregnancy study.

The V call is TRBV6-1, the J call TRBJ2-7; 10 positions match TRBD2. Looked up from germline, CDR1 is MNHNS and CDR2 is SASEGT. Losses at the gene ends were 7 bases for V and 4 bases for J; bases not matched to a gene: 7. The CDR3 contains 14 residues. In DNA form, the CDR3 reads TGTGCCAGCACTTTAGCGGGGGGTGGTTACGAGCAGTACTTC. Its translation is CASTLAGGGYEQYF.

This clone was detected once. The rearrangement links TRBV9 to TRBJ2-3, with D possibly TRBD2 on 6 matching bases. In germline, CDR1 is SGDLS, CDR2 YYNGEE. The V and J ends lost 3 bases and 7 bases respectively, with 21 bases between them. The CDR3 extends over 16 amino acids. The DNA of the CDR3 is TGTGCCAGCAGCGAGGGGACCGGGACTTACTATAATACGCAGTATTTT. Encoded protein: CASSEGTGTYYNTQYF. Drawing the rest from reference TRBV9 and TRBJ2-3, the complete variable domain is DSGVTQTPKHLITATGQRVTLRCSPRSGDLSVYWYQQSLDQGLQFLIQYYNGEERAKGNILERFSAQQFPDLHSELNLSSLELGDSALYFCASSEGTGTYYNTQYFGPGTRLTVL.

This clone was detected only a few times. The chain carries TRBV6-6 and TRBJ1-5; no clear D gene. Trimming left V 2 bases short and J 7 bases short, with 6 bases between. The CDR3 extends over 12 amino acids. CDR1 is MNHNY and CDR2 is SVGAGI in the germline V gene (reference sequence). The CDR3 DNA reads as TGTGCCAGCAGTTACGGGGAGCAGCCCCAGCATTTT. As protein: CASSYGEQPQHF.

The V gene is TRBV4-1, the J gene TRBJ1-5; D is unresolved. With 0 bases removed from V and 0 bases from J, the gap between germline ends came to 6 bases. Looked up from germline, CDR1 is MGHRA and CDR2 is YSYEKL. This CDR3 has 15 amino acids. The CDR3 here is CASSQDSPSNQPQHF. Here the CDR3 DNA reads TGCGCCAGCAGCCAAGATAGCCCTAGCAATCAGCCCCAGCATTTT.

The gene calls are TRBV27 and TRBJ1-1; D perhaps matches TRBD1 (5 bases). This CDR3 has 14 amino acids. Germline assignment: CDR1 MNHEY and CDR2 SMNVEV (reference sequence). V lost 6 bases to trimming and J lost 5 bases, with 16 bases between them. The CDR3: CASRSLRVETEAFF. The CDR3, as DNA: TGTGCCAGCAGATCCCTCAGGGTGGAGACTGAAGCTTTCTTT.

The chain employs TRBV6-5 and TRBJ1-4, with TRBD1 as a possible D gene (6 bases). V shed 8 bases and J shed 4 bases, with 11 bases lying between them. Germline CDR1 is MNHEY and CDR2 is SVGAGI. CDR3 size: 13 residues. As DNA, the CDR3 is TGTGCCAGCCAACAGGGCCTTAATGAAAAACTGTTTTTT. It codes for CASQQGLNEKLFF.

This clone was seen a single time. The V gene is TRBV4-1, the J gene TRBJ2-1; possible D gene TRBD1, 6 bases. Deletions cut 3 bases from V and 4 bases from J, with 19 bases between. Germline values: CDR1 MGHRA, CDR2 YSYEKL. This CDR3 spans 17 amino acids. The CDR3 reads CASSQRGFGPGYNEQFF. The CDR3 coding sequence is TGCGCCAGCAGCCAGAGGGGGTTTGGACCCGGGTACAATGAGCAGTTCTTC.

V usage is TRBV10-3 and J usage is TRBJ1-6, with a tentative D call TRBD1 (6 bases). Germline V lookup: CDR1 ENHRY, CDR2 SYGVKD. V lost 10 bases to trimming and J lost 5 bases, with 12 bases between them. This CDR3 comprises 13 residues. Written as DNA, the CDR3 is TGTGCCACTCACAGGGACGATAATTCACCCCTCCACTTT. Amino acid sequence: CATHRDDNSPLHF.

CDR3 residues: CASSHTARVGTQYF. The DNA for the CDR3 is TGTGCCAGCAGCCATACCGCCAGGGTGGGGACCCAGTACTTC. The V call is TRBV7-9, the J call TRBJ2-5; a possible D gene is TRBD1 (5 bases). Trimming stripped 5 bases from V and 7 bases from J, with 17 bases between. This CDR3 region has 14 residues. Germline-derived CDR1 and CDR2 are SEHNR and FQNEAQ (reference sequence).

The chain has TRBV29-1 and TRBJ1-2; 12 positions match TRBD1. The CDR3 is 13 amino acids. The germline V gene encodes CDR1 SQVTM and CDR2 ANQGSEA. The V gene end was trimmed by 7 bases and the J gene end by 4 bases; junction bases not matched to a gene: 4. This CDR3 is CSDGTGGRYGYTF. In DNA form, the CDR3 reads TGCAGCGATGGGACAGGGGGCCGCTATGGCTACACCTTC.

This clone was detected once. V gene TRBV9 combines with J gene TRBJ2-2; 8 nucleotides align to TRBD2. The CDR3 totals 16 residues. Germline assignment: CDR1 SGDLS and CDR2 YYNGEE. V dropped 0 bases and J dropped 5; count of bases not matched to a gene: 6. CDR3 bases: TGTGCCAGCAGCGTAGATCGGGGGGGAGATACCGGGGAGCTGTTTTTT. Amino acids: CASSVDRGGDTGELFF.

The chain has TRBV13 and TRBJ2-1; D might be TRBD2 (7 bases). V was pared by 4 bases and J by 10 bases, with 26 bases between. The CDR3 sequence is 17 residues long. CDR1 PRHDT and CDR2 FYEKMQ come from the germline V gene (reference sequence). CDR3 amino acids: CASSSTSGARGLSEQFF. The CDR3, as DNA: TGTGCCAGCAGCTCTACGAGTGGTGCGCGGGGGCTGTCCGAGCAGTTCTTC. Filled out from reference TRBV13 and TRBJ2-1, the complete variable domain reads AAGVIQSPRHLIKEKRETATLKCYPIPRHDTVYWYQQGPGQDPQFLISFYEKMQSDKGSIPDRFSAQQFSDYHSELNMSSLELGDSALYFCASSSTSGARGLSEQFFGPGTRLTVL.

CDR3 loop: CASSQEWDRGTSEAFF. As DNA, the CDR3 is TGTGCCAGCAGCCAAGAATGGGACAGGGGGACTTCTGAAGCTTTCTTT. The rearrangement uses TRBV4-2 and TRBJ1-1, with TRBD1 identical over 11 bases. Germline-derived CDR1 and CDR2 are LGHNA and YNFKEQ. The CDR3 spans 16 residues. V dropped 0 bases and J dropped 6; count of bases not matched to a gene: 6.

This chain uses TRBV4-1 with TRBJ2-7; 13 bases are a match to TRBD2. The ends lost 1 base at V and 2 bases at J; junction bases unmatched: 11. This CDR3 is 19 amino acids long. Looked up from germline, CDR1 is MGHRA and CDR2 is YSYEKL. The CDR3 loop reads CASSQVLAPGLAGPYEQYF. The CDR3 coding sequence is TGCGCCAGCAGCCAAGTATTAGCCCCGGGACTAGCGGGGCCCTACGAGCAGTACTTC.

The V and J genes are TRBV19 and TRBJ1-5; the match to TRBD1 covers 8 bases. The CDR3 is 15 residues long. V trimming: 9 bases; J trimming: 0 bases; junction bases outside the gene matches: 7. Germline V gene sequence: CDR1 LNHDA, CDR2 SQIVND (reference sequence). CDR3 protein: CASNRGWASNQPQHF. CDR3 coding DNA: TGTGCCAGCAACAGGGGGTGGGCTAGCAATCAGCCCCAGCATTTT.

V is TRBV4-1 and J is TRBJ2-2; D possibly corresponds to TRBD2 (5 bases). CDR3 length: 14 amino acids. V gave up 3 bases and J gave up 5 bases, with 10 bases separating them. Germline CDR1 is MGHRA and CDR2 is YSYEKL. The DNA for the CDR3 is TGCGCCAGCAGCCAGAGGGTTGGGACCGGGGAGCTGTTTTTT. Protein sequence: CASSQRVGTGELFF.

In its sample, this clone was seen once. The genes are TRBV5-4 and TRBJ1-1, with 7 positions matching TRBD1. CDR3 size: 16 residues. In germline, CDR1 is SGHNT, CDR2 YYREEE (reference sequence). V was clipped by 4 bases and J by 4 bases; unmatched bases: 13. The CDR3 spells CASSQDLRQGSTEAFF. The CDR3 nucleotides are TGTGCCAGCAGCCAAGATCTTCGACAGGGAAGCACTGAAGCTTTCTTT.

The rearrangement uses TRBV6-4 and TRBJ1-1; 7 bases match TRBD1. The germline gives CDR1 MRHNA, CDR2 SNTAGT. V lost 6 bases, J lost 4 bases, and 5 bases stayed unmatched. The CDR3 consists of 13 residues. The CDR3 DNA reads TGTGCCAGCAGGGAACAGGGGAGCACTGAAGCTTTCTTT. This sequence encodes CASREQGSTEAFF.

J is TRBJ1-1 and V is TRBV15; D is undetermined. Trimming stripped 1 base from V and 10 bases from J, with 10 bases between. The germline CDR1 and CDR2 sequences are LNHNV and YYDKDF (reference sequence). The CDR3 runs to 12 residues. CDR3 bases: TGTGCCACCAGCAGAGCTAGGTTTGGAGCTTTCTTT. Protein: CATSRARFGAFF.

The chain joins TRBV6-5 to TRBJ2-1; 10 bases agree with TRBD1. Losses at the gene ends were 9 bases for V and 6 bases for J; bases not matched to a gene: 8. The CDR3 extends over 14 amino acids. The germline CDR1 and CDR2 sequences are MNHEY and SVGAGI. DNA for the CDR3: TGTGCCAGTGCGTTCCGGGACAGGGGCAATGAGCAGTTCTTC. Residues: CASAFRDRGNEQFF.

The chain carries TRBV9 and TRBJ2-1, with D uncertain. Per the germline V gene, CDR1 is SGDLS and CDR2 is YYNGEE. This CDR3 region has 12 residues. Between the trimmed V and J ends, which lost 2 bases and 4 bases, there was a span of 4 bases. CDR3 in amino acids: CASSVAYNEQFF. CDR3 nucleotides: TGTGCCAGCAGCGTTGCGTACAATGAGCAGTTCTTC.

The V gene is TRBV9, the J gene TRBJ1-1, with D tentatively TRBD1 (5 bases). CDR3 length equals 14 residues. Germline V gene data show CDR1 as SGDLS and CDR2 as YYNGEE. V was shortened by 1 base and J by 5 bases, with 12 bases between the two germline ends. CDR3 DNA sequence: TGTGCCAGCAGCGTACAGGGTCTGGAGACTGAAGCTTTCTTT. This codes for CASSVQGLETEAFF.

CDR3 protein: CASSPRGQGLMNTEAFF. The CDR3 DNA sequence: TGTGCCAGCTCACCACGGGGACAGGGTTTGATGAACACTGAAGCTTTCTTT. The J gene is TRBJ1-1, the V gene TRBV18; TRBD1 aligns across 9 bases. This CDR3 comprises 17 residues. V lost 1 base and J lost 0; bases outside the gene matches: 6. Germline CDR1 is KGHSH and CDR2 is LQKENI.

CDR3 region: CSVGPGDSYEQYF. The CDR3 DNA reads as TGCAGCGTTGGGCCGGGAGACTCCTACGAGCAGTACTTC. The rearrangement joins TRBV29-1 to TRBJ2-7; a weak D match, TRBD2 (6 bases). The CDR3 spans 13 residues. The germline gives CDR1 SQVTM, CDR2 ANQGSEA. The V and J ends lost 4 bases and 0 bases respectively, with 10 bases between them.

This chain links TRBV27 with TRBJ2-1; no definite D call. The V gene's germline CDR1 is MNHEY and CDR2 SMNVEV (reference sequence). The CDR3 is made up of 13 amino acids. V shed 8 bases and J shed 3 bases, with 11 bases lying between them. Written as DNA, the CDR3 is TGTGCCAGCGCGAGGCCCTTCTACAATGAGCAGTTCTTC. Protein sequence: CASARPFYNEQFF.

The rearrangement joins TRBV27 to TRBJ2-5, with 11 bases that match TRBD2. With V trimmed by 5 bases and J by 4 bases, 9 bases remained unmatched. The CDR3 totals 16 residues. CDR1 MNHEY and CDR2 SMNVEV come from the germline V gene (reference sequence). The CDR3 reads CASSTRLAGKGETQYF. CDR3 DNA: TGTGCCAGCAGTACCAGACTAGCGGGGAAGGGAGAGACCCAGTACTTC.